One and the same sample provided the 9 T cell receptor beta chains below, sequenced in a study of blood T cell repertoires in COVID-19 (dated by TCRdb to about 2020). Receptors were amplified or captured by the immunoSEQ multiplex PCR assay. TCRdb re-hosts the immuneACCESS table, in-frame sequences only. Its copies lack some clones; in the studies checked, an unresolved V gene accounts for under half of them, and the cause for the rest is not known. Within this sample are 70,000 to 80,000 clones, with roughly 80% of them counted one time only. The ten largest clones represent 40% to 45% of the sample. Sample: peripheral blood. These receptors all come from a man at least 80 years old with acute or convalescent COVID-19.

The sample holds one count of this clone. The rearrangement joins TRBV15 to TRBJ1-5; a weak D match, TRBD1 (6 bases). The CDR3 is made up of 15 amino acids. Between the trimmed V and J ends, which lost 0 bases and 7 bases, there was a span of 13 bases. The germline gives CDR1 LNHNV, CDR2 YYDKDF (reference sequence). In DNA, the CDR3 is TGTGCCACCAGCAGAGATCGGGACATTAAGCAGCCCCAGCATTTT. This encodes CATSRDRDIKQPQHF.

V and J are TRBV5-4 and TRBJ1-2; the match to TRBD1 covers 7 bases. Germline CDR1 is SGHNT and CDR2 is YYREEE (reference sequence). The CDR3 is 13 amino acids. Trimming cost V 5 bases and J 6 bases; bases outside gene matches: 7. The CDR3 loop is CASRETGTDGYTF. In nucleotides, the CDR3 is TGTGCCAGCAGAGAGACAGGGACGGATGGCTACACCTTC. The complete variable domain, with remaining parts taken from reference TRBV5-4 and TRBJ1-2, reads ETGVTQSPTHLIKTRGQQVTLRCSSQSGHNTVSWYQQALGQGPQFIFQYYREEENGRGNFPPRFSGLQFPNYSSELNVNALELDDSALYLCASRETGTDGYTFGSGTRLTVV.

V usage is TRBV6-5 and J usage is TRBJ2-3, with D tentatively TRBD2 (7 bases). V shed 2 bases and J shed 4 bases, with 13 bases lying between them. Germline V gene sequence: CDR1 MNHEY, CDR2 SVGAGI. The CDR3 has 15 amino acids. In DNA form, the CDR3 reads TGTGCCAGCAGTTACAAGGGGGGGGGACCAGATACGCAGTATTTT. It translates to CASSYKGGGPDTQYF.

The genes are TRBV18 and TRBJ1-6; D unresolved. The V and J ends lost 2 bases and 0 bases respectively, with 8 bases between them. CDR3 length: 16 residues. Per germline, CDR1 KGHSH and CDR2 LQKENI. The CDR3 here is CASSPDPSSYNSPLHF. DNA for the CDR3: TGTGCCAGCTCACCAGATCCGAGCTCCTATAATTCACCCCTCCACTTT.

This chain connects TRBV2 to TRBJ1-4; D not resolved. Germline CDR1 SNHLY, CDR2 FYNNEI. The CDR3 runs to 13 residues. V was trimmed by 3 bases and J by 4 bases, leaving 6 bases between them. The CDR3 DNA reads TGTGCCAGCAGTGACGGGTATAATGAAAAACTGTTTTTT. The encoded protein is CASSDGYNEKLFF.

The chain uses TRBV2 and TRBJ1-4; 8 positions match TRBD1. From germline, CDR1 is SNHLY and CDR2 FYNNEI. This CDR3 is 15 amino acids long. V shed 2 bases and J 4 bases; nucleotides not matched to a gene: 3. The chain's CDR3 is CASSENRGDNEKLFF. The DNA for the CDR3 is TGTGCCAGCAGTGAAAACAGGGGGGATAATGAAAAACTGTTTTTT.

The chain couples TRBV27 to TRBJ2-3; tentative D call: TRBD1 (6 bases). Per the germline V gene, CDR1 is MNHEY and CDR2 is SMNVEV (reference sequence). The CDR3 sequence is 16 residues long. With 0 bases removed from V and 0 bases from J, the gap between germline ends came to 10 bases. The CDR3: CASSLSSGVSTDTQYF. The CDR3 region has the DNA TGTGCCAGCAGTTTATCCTCAGGGGTAAGCACAGATACGCAGTATTTT.

The chain couples TRBV19 to TRBJ1-2; 9 bases are shared with TRBD1. The CDR3 length is 18 residues. V dropped 5 bases and J dropped 0; count of bases not matched to a gene: 13. In germline, CDR1 is LNHDA, CDR2 SQIVND (reference sequence). The CDR3 nucleotides are TGTGCCAGTAGTCTTGGAGGACAGGGGAAAACAACTAACTATGGCTACACCTTC. It yields the protein CASSLGGQGKTTNYGYTF.

This sequence joins TRBV11-1 and TRBJ1-1; D may be TRBD1 (6 bases). This CDR3 spans 15 amino acids. V lost 5 bases to trimming and J lost 1 base, with 14 bases between them. Germline V gene lookup returns CDR1 SGHAT and CDR2 FQDESV (reference sequence). This CDR3 is CASSRPAGENTEAFF. CDR3 DNA: TGTGCCAGCAGCCGCCCGGCAGGGGAGAACACTGAAGCTTTCTTT.